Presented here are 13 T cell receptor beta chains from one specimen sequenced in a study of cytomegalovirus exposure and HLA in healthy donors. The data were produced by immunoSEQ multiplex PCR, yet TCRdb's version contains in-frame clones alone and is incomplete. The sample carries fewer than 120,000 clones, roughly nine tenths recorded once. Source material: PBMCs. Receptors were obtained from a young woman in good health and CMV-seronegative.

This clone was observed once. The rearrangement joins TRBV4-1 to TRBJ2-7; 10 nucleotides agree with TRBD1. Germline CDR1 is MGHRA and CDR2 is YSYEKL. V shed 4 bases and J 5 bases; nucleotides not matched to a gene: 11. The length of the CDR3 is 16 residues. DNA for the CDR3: TGCGCCAGCAGCCGACGGACAGGGGGTTTGGAGAACGAGCAGTACTTC. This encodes CASSRRTGGLENEQYF.

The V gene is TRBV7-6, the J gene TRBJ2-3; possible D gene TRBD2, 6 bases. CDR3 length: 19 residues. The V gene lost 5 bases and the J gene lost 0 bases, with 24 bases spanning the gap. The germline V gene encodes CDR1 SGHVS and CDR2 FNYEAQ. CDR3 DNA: TGTGCCAGCAGCCTCCCGCGGGGCGGGGCTCATCCTAGCACAGATACGCAGTATTTT. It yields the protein CASSLPRGGAHPSTDTQYF.

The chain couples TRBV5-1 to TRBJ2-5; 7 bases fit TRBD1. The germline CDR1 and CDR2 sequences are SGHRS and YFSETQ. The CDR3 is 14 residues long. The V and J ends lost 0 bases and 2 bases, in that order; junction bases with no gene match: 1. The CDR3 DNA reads TGCGCCAGCAGCTTGGAGGGGGCTCAAGAGACCCAGTACTTC. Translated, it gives CASSLEGAQETQYF. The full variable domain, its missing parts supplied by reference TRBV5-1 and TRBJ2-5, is KAGVTQTPRYLIKTRGQQVTLSCSPISGHRSVSWYQQTPGQGLQFLFEYFSETQRNKGNFPGRFSGRQFSNSRSEMNVSTLELGDSALYLCASSLEGAQETQYFGPGTRLLVL.

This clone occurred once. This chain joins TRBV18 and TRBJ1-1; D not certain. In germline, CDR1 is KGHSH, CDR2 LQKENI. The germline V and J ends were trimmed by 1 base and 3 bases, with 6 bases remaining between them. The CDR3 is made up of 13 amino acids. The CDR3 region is CASSPQQDTEAFF. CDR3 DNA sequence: TGTGCCAGCTCACCACAGCAGGACACTGAAGCTTTCTTT.

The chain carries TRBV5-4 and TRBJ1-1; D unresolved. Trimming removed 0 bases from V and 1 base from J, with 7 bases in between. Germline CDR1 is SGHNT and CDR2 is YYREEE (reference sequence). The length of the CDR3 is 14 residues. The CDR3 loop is CASSLGASNTEAFF. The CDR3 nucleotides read TGTGCCAGCAGCTTGGGGGCTTCGAACACTGAAGCTTTCTTT.

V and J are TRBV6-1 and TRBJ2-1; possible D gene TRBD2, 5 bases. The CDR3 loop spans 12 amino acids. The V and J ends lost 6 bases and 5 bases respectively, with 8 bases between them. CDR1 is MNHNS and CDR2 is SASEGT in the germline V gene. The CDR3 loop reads CASSQLDNEQFF. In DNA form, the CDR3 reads TGTGCCAGCAGCCAACTAGACAATGAGCAGTTCTTC.

CDR3 sequence reads: CASSPLSPRRGTGELFF. CDR3 bases: TGTGCCAGCAGCCCGCTGAGCCCTCGGCGGGGCACCGGGGAGCTGTTTTTT. The chain employs TRBV11-2 and TRBJ2-2; TRBD2 might be the D (6 bases). The length of the CDR3 is 17 residues. Looked up from germline, CDR1 is SGHAT and CDR2 is FQNNGV. V lost 5 bases and J lost 4, with 20 bases in between.

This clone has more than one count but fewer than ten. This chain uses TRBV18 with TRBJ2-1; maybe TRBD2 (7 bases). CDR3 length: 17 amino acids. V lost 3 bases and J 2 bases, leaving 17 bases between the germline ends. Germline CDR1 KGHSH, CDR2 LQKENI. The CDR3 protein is CASSPAGAERTYNEQFF. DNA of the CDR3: TGTGCCAGCTCACCGGCGGGGGCGGAAAGAACCTACAATGAGCAGTTCTTC.

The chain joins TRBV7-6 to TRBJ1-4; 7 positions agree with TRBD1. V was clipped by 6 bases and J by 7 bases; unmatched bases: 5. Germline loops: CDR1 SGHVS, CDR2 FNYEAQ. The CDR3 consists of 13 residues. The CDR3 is CASRKSGGEKLFF. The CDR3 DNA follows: TGTGCCAGCAGGAAATCAGGGGGTGAAAAACTGTTTTTT.

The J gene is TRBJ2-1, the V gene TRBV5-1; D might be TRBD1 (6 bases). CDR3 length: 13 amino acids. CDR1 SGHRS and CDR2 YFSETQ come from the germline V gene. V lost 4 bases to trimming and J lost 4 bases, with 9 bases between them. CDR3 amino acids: CASSPGTYNEQFF. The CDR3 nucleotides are TGCGCCAGCAGCCCGGGGACATACAATGAGCAGTTCTTC.

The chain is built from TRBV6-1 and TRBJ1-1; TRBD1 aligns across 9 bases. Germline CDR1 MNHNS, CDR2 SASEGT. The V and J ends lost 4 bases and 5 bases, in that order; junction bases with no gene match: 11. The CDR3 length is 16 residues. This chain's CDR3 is CASSVQQGAVRTEAFF. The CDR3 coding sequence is TGTGCCAGCAGTGTACAACAGGGGGCGGTTCGGACTGAAGCTTTCTTT.

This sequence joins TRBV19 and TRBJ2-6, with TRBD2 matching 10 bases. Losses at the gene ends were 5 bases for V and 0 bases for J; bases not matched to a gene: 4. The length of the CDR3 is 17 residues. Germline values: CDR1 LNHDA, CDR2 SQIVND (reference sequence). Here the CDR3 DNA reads TGTGCCAGTAGTTCTAGCGGGGGAAGCTCTGGGGCCAACGTCCTGACTTTC. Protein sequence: CASSSSGGSSGANVLTF.

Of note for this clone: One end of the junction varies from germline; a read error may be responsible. DNA for the CDR3: TGTGCTAGCAGTGACTTTGCGGGTACAGGGGAGCTGTTTTTT. Translation gives CASSDFAGTGELFF. This sequence joins TRBV6-4 and TRBJ2-2; possibly TRBD2 for D (5 bases). The length of the CDR3 is 14 residues. The germline V gene has CDR1 MRHNA and CDR2 SNTAGT.